These 20 T cell receptor beta chains were sequenced from one sample in a study of cytomegalovirus exposure and HLA in healthy donors. PCR employed 60 Vbeta and 13 Jbeta primers. Clones were sequenced by immunoSEQ multiplex PCR, and TCRdb holds only the in-frame ones, with some missing. Counted here are 200,000 to 250,000 clones, roughly 90% occurring once; the ten biggest clones make up about 1%. The sequencing sample was made of PBMCs. The receptors stem from a woman between 18 and 29 years old in good health and CMV-seronegative.

The chain couples TRBV6-1 to TRBJ2-3; 8 bases match TRBD2. Unmatched junction bases numbered 7, after V lost 1 base and J lost 1 base. This CDR3 spans 17 amino acids. Germline V gene data show CDR1 as MNHNS and CDR2 as SASEGT. The CDR3 reads CASSEDEVTSGTDTQYF. The CDR3 bases are TGTGCCAGCAGTGAAGACGAGGTGACTAGCGGCACAGATACGCAGTATTTT.

The V gene is TRBV15, the J gene TRBJ2-1, with D possibly TRBD2 on 5 matching bases. The germline CDR1 and CDR2 sequences are LNHNV and YYDKDF (reference sequence). V lost 5 bases and J lost 9, with 32 bases in between. This CDR3 contains 19 residues. The CDR3 spells CATSRPVKIGLFFSGEQFF. The CDR3 DNA reads as TGTGCCACCAGCCGCCCGGTCAAAATAGGACTGTTTTTCTCGGGTGAGCAGTTCTTC. Complete variable domain (other parts from reference TRBV15 and TRBJ2-1): DAMVIQNPRYQVTQFGKPVTLSCSQTLNHNVMYWYQQKSSQAPKLLFHYYDKDFNNEADTPDNFQSRRPNTSFCFLDIRSPGLGDTAMYLCATSRPVKIGLFFSGEQFFGPGTRLTVL.

V and J are TRBV28 and TRBJ2-1; perhaps TRBD1 as D (6 bases). The V gene's germline CDR1 is MDHEN and CDR2 SYDVKM. The CDR3 spans 14 residues. Between the trimmed V and J ends, which lost 6 bases and 5 bases, there was a span of 14 bases. CDR3: CASSPTGIDNEQFF. CDR3 DNA sequence: TGTGCCAGCAGCCCTACAGGGATCGACAATGAGCAGTTCTTC. Complete variable domain (other parts from reference TRBV28 and TRBJ2-1): DVKVTQSSRYLVKRTGEKVFLECVQDMDHENMFWYRQDPGLGLRLIYFSYDVKMKEKGDIPEGYSVSREKKERFSLILESASTNQTSMYLCASSPTGIDNEQFFGPGTRLTVL.

This clone was counted once. This sequence joins TRBV7-9 and TRBJ2-7, with D possibly being TRBD2 (5 bases). Trimming took off 0 bases at V and 2 bases at J, with 14 bases between the two ends. Germline CDR1 and CDR2: SEHNR and FQNEAQ (reference sequence). The CDR3 is made up of 16 amino acids. The CDR3 loop reads CASSLAYGVTTYEQYF. CDR3 bases: TGTGCCAGCAGCTTAGCGTACGGGGTCACCACCTACGAGCAGTACTTC.

This chain links TRBV7-3 with TRBJ2-7; the D is unclear. The tail of the sequence fits TRBJ2-1 better, so the J call may be wrong. Germline loops: CDR1 SGHTA, CDR2 FQGTGA. This CDR3 has 12 amino acids. The CDR3 DNA reads TGTGCCAGCAGCTTAAGAACGGGTGAGCAGTTCTTC. It codes for CASSLRTGEQFF.

The rearrangement joins TRBV2 to TRBJ2-7, with 9 bases matching TRBD1. The CDR3 extends over 12 amino acids. Germline-derived CDR1 and CDR2 are SNHLY and FYNNEI. After removal of 6 bases from V and 6 bases from J, the junction contained 3 bases not matched to a gene. This CDR3 reads CASSRTGVEQYF. The CDR3 DNA reads as TGTGCCAGCAGCCGGACAGGGGTCGAGCAGTACTTC.

Turning to this clone: Additional DNA sequences in this sample encode the identical CDR3. This chain uses TRBV19 with TRBJ1-4; D call uncertain. Germline lookup yields CDR1 LNHDA and CDR2 SQIVND (reference sequence). There are 16 residues in the CDR3. V lost 4 bases, J lost 5 bases, and 17 bases lay in between. The CDR3 protein is CASSKSRLSPNEKLFF. The CDR3 nucleotides read TGTGCCAGTAGTAAATCCCGGCTTAGCCCAAATGAAAAACTGTTTTTT.

This chain links TRBV23-1 with TRBJ1-2; D call uncertain. TRBV23-1 is an open reading frame, and its role is uncertain. CDR3 size: 13 residues. The V gene lost 8 bases and the J gene lost 2 bases, with 12 bases spanning the gap. The DNA for the CDR3 is TGCGCCAGCTCCGCCCACCAGAACTATGGCTACACCTTC. Protein: CASSAHQNYGYTF.

This clone showed up just once. The chain has TRBV28 and TRBJ1-6; 7 nucleotides align to TRBD1. The CDR3 contains 14 residues. CDR1 is MDHEN, CDR2 SYDVKM, per germline. Losses at the gene ends were 2 bases for V and 7 bases for J; bases not matched to a gene: 2. The CDR3 region is CASSLSRGNSPLHF. The CDR3, as DNA: TGTGCCAGCAGTTTAAGCAGGGGGAATTCACCCCTCCACTTT.

The chain recombines TRBV27 with TRBJ2-7, with TRBD2 matching over 11 bases. With V trimmed by 5 bases and J by 7 bases, 4 bases remained unmatched. The length of the CDR3 is 13 residues. Germline CDR1 and CDR2: MNHEY and SMNVEV (reference sequence). Here the CDR3 reads CASSPRLAGEQYF. Written as DNA, the CDR3 is TGTGCCAGCAGTCCCCGACTAGCGGGGGAGCAGTACTTC.

The chain combines TRBV13 with TRBJ2-5; 7 bases map to TRBD2. J lost 4 bases, V lost 5 bases, and 10 bases had no gene match. This CDR3 comprises 15 residues. The germline gives CDR1 PRHDT, CDR2 FYEKMQ (reference sequence). For the CDR3, the DNA is TGTGCCAGCAGCCCCATTAGGGAGGGTCTAGAGACCCAGTACTTC. As protein: CASSPIREGLETQYF.

V is TRBV18 and J is TRBJ1-2, with 9 bases that match TRBD1. The germline V gene has CDR1 KGHSH and CDR2 LQKENI. V was pared by 4 bases and J by 2 bases, with 8 bases of the junction left unmatched. This CDR3 region has 16 residues. The CDR3 is CASSRLSGTGNYGYTF. The CDR3 nucleotides read TGTGCCAGCTCACGCCTTTCCGGGACAGGGAACTATGGCTACACCTTC.

The chain employs TRBV27 and TRBJ1-6; no reliable D call. V dropped 2 bases and J dropped 0 bases, with 8 bases sitting between them. The CDR3 is made up of 16 amino acids. Germline assignment: CDR1 MNHEY and CDR2 SMNVEV (reference sequence). The CDR3 DNA is TGTGCCAGCAGTTTAAAATACAACTCCTATAATTCACCCCTCCACTTT. Its translation is CASSLKYNSYNSPLHF.

This clone was detected only once. The same CDR3 arises from other DNA sequences in this sample as well. This rearrangement joins TRBV29-1 to TRBJ1-3; the D gene is possibly TRBD1 (6 bases). This CDR3 is 13 amino acids long. Germline V gene sequence: CDR1 SQVTM, CDR2 ANQGSEA. Trimming left V 4 bases short and J 3 bases short, with 10 bases between. CDR3 nucleotide sequence: TGCAGCGTTGTCAGGGGCGGTGGAAACACCATATATTTT. Translating it yields CSVVRGGGNTIYF.

V and J are TRBV5-1 and TRBJ2-1, with 11 positions matching TRBD2. The trim removed 3 bases at V and 7 bases at J, leaving 6 bases unmatched. Germline CDR1 SGHRS, CDR2 YFSETQ. The CDR3 is 15 amino acids. The CDR3, as DNA: TGCGCCAGCAGCTCTAGCGGGGGGAGTGTGAATGAGCAGTTCTTC. This codes for CASSSSGGSVNEQFF.

This clone has just one count. The chain uses TRBV6-1 and TRBJ2-2; 9 bases line up with TRBD2. Germline trimming cut 5 bases from V and 4 bases from J; bases unmatched to any gene: 5. The CDR3 loop spans 15 amino acids. The V gene's germline CDR1 is MNHNS and CDR2 SASEGT. This chain's CDR3 is CASSIAGAFTGELFF. As DNA, the CDR3 is TGTGCCAGCAGTATAGCGGGGGCCTTCACCGGGGAGCTGTTTTTT.

The CDR3 protein is CASSIDQEGSGGVATF. The DNA for the CDR3 is TGTGCCAGTAGTATAGATCAGGAAGGGTCGGGAGGTGTCGCCACCTTC. The rearrangement joins TRBV19 to TRBJ1-2; D call uncertain. The germline gives CDR1 LNHDA, CDR2 SQIVND (reference sequence). This CDR3 region has 16 residues. V was trimmed by 0 bases and J by 13 bases, leaving 24 bases between them.

Regarding this clone: The junction departs from germline at one end; a sequencing error may be responsible. The chain couples TRBV7-9 to TRBJ1-6, with 9 bases that match TRBD1. The CDR3 loop spans 17 amino acids. The germline gives CDR1 SEHNR, CDR2 FQNEAQ (reference sequence). This CDR3 is CSSSLGQIGTGLDPLHF. The CDR3 region has the DNA TGTTCCAGCAGCTTAGGCCAAATAGGGACAGGGTTGGATCCCCTCCACTTT.

The gene calls are TRBV7-9 and TRBJ2-1; TRBD2 agrees at 7 bases. V was pared by 3 bases and J by 6 bases, with 14 bases of the junction left unmatched. The CDR3 has 17 residues. From germline, CDR1 is SEHNR and CDR2 FQNEAQ (reference sequence). The DNA for the CDR3 is TGTGCCAGCAGCTTTGCCCCCGTAAGCGGGACCCGCAATGAGCAGTTCTTC. It specifies CASSFAPVSGTRNEQFF.

As for this clone: Compared with germline, one end of the junction differs, possibly owing to a read error. The CDR3 is CASSYSEGNGGYTF. The CDR3 nucleotides read TGTGCCAGCAGCTACTCCGAGGGTAACGGAGGCTACACCTTC. The rearrangement joins TRBV6-5 to TRBJ1-2, with D unresolved. Germline V lookup: CDR1 MNHEY, CDR2 SVGAGI. The CDR3 contains 14 residues.